The sequence of this T cell receptor (beta chain) was determined in a study of blood T cell repertoires in COVID-19. Looking at the study overall: There were acute and convalescent COVID-19 samples, and they came from the United States, Italy and Spain.

Germline CDR1 reads SQVTM; CDR2 reads ANQGSEA. The J segment lost 4 bases and the V segment lost 7 bases, leaving 9 bases of the junction unmatched. The CDR3 has 14 amino acids. Source study methods: Counts of nucleated cells, estimated from reference gene primer amplification, were obtained. Clones were read by immunoSEQ multiplex PCR, and TCRdb kept only the in-frame ones, dropping some. That table gives V, J and clone size, and the DNA gave D and trimming. The profile shows hundreds of thousands of clones, around 85% of them singletons. The receptor's source is a woman aged 40 to 55 who had recovered from COVID-19. The sequencing sample was made of PBMCs or T cells enriched from blood (not recorded which). The rearrangement joins TRBV29-1 to TRBJ2-3; TRBD2 matches 9 bases. CDR3 amino acids: CSAGGGRGSDTQYF. CDR3 DNA sequence: TGCAGCGCTGGGGGCGGGAGGGGCTCAGATACGCAGTATTTT.